This T cell receptor (beta chain) was identified in a study of cytomegalovirus exposure and HLA in healthy donors. The wider study: Findings of an earlier analysis included around 100 million unique TCR beta sequences from 190 million or so T cells. The study's findings and limits: Reported findings show TCR beta sequences accurately forecast HLA-A and HLA-B alleles in most subjects.

Of note for this clone: Its specificity is not known.

The germline CDR1 and CDR2 sequences are LGHNA and YSLEER. The V segment lost 0 bases and the J segment 3 bases; nucleotides outside the gene matches: 7. This CDR3 comprises 16 residues. Vbeta (60) and Jbeta (13) primers were used in the PCR. Measured with immunoSEQ multiplex PCR; TCRdb has only the in-frame clones, and not every one. Here the sample spans roughly 170,000 clones, roughly 79% being singletons. The receptor's source is a man aged 30 to 45 in good health and CMV-seronegative. The rearrangement links TRBV4-3 to TRBJ1-2, with TRBD1 matching 7 bases. Source material: PBMCs. CDR3 amino acids: CASSQDLGDRYYGYTF. DNA of the CDR3: TGCGCCAGCAGCCAAGATTTAGGGGACAGATACTATGGCTACACCTTC.